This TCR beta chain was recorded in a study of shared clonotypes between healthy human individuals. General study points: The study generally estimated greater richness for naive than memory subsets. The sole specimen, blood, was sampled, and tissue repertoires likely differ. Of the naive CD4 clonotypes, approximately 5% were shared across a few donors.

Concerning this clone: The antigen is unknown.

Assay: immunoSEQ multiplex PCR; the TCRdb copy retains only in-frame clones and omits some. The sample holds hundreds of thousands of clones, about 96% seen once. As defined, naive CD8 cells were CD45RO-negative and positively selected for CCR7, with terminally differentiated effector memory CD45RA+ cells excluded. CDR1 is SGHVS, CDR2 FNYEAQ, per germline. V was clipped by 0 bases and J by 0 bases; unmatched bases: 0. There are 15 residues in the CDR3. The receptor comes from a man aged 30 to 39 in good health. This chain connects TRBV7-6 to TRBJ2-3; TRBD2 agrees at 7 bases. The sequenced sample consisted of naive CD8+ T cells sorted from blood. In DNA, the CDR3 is TGTGCCAGCAGCTTAGCGCGGGGGAGCACAGATACGCAGTATTTT. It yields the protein CASSLARGSTDTQYF.